Described below is a single TCR beta chain sequence and its context. Its antigen is currently unknown. At collection, donors were nominally healthy, but unrecorded immune exposures were probable. The CDR3 consists of 16 residues. Germline CDR1 LGHNA, CDR2 YSLEER. The ends were cut back, 0 bases at V and 7 bases at J, with 16 bases in the middle. The data belong to a study of cytomegalovirus exposure and HLA in healthy donors. Study-level findings and limits: Reports indicate that TCR beta sequences accurately predicted the HLA-A and HLA-B alleles of most subjects.

In the PCR, 60 Vbeta and 13 Jbeta primers were used. The protocol was immunoSEQ multiplex PCR, while the TCRdb copy is restricted to in-frame clones and leaves out a portion. This table has over 110,000 clones, under 90% appearing once. This TCR derives from a male donor in good health and CMV-seronegative. Sequencing used PBMCs. The J gene is TRBJ2-1, the V gene TRBV4-3; a possible D gene is TRBD2 (7 bases). CDR3 sequence reads: CASSQDAGASGNEQFF. DNA for the CDR3: TGCGCCAGCAGCCAAGATGCGGGGGCCAGCGGGAATGAGCAGTTCTTC.